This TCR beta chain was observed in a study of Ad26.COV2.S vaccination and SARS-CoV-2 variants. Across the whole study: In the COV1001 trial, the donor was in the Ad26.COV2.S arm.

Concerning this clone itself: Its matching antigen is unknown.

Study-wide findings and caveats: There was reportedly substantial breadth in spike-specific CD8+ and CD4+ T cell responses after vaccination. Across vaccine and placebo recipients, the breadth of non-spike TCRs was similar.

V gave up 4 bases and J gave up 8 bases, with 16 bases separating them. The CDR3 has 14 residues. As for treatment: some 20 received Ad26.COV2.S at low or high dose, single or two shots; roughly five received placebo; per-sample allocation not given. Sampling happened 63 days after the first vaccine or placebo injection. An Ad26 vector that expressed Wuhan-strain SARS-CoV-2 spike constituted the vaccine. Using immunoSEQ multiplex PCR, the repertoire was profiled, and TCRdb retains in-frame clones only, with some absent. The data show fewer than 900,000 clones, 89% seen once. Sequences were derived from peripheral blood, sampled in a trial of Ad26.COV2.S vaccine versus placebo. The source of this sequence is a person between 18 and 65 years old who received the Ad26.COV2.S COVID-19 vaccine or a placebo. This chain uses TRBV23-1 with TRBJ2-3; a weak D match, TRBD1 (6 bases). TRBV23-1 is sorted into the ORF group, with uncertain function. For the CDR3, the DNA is TGCGCCAGCAGTCTGGGCAGGGGAACGGGTACGCAGTATTTT. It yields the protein CASSLGRGTGTQYF.